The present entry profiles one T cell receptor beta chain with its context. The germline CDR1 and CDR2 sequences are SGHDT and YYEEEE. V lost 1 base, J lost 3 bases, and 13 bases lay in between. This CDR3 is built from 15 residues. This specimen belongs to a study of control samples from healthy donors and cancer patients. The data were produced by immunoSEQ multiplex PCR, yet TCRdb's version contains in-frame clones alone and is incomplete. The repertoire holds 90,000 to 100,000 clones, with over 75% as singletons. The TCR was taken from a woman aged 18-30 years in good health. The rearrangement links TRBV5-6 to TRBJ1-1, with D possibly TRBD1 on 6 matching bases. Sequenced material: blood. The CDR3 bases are TGTGCCAGCAGCTTGTGGGGGGCCCCCCACACTGAAGCTTTCTTT. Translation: CASSLWGAPHTEAFF.